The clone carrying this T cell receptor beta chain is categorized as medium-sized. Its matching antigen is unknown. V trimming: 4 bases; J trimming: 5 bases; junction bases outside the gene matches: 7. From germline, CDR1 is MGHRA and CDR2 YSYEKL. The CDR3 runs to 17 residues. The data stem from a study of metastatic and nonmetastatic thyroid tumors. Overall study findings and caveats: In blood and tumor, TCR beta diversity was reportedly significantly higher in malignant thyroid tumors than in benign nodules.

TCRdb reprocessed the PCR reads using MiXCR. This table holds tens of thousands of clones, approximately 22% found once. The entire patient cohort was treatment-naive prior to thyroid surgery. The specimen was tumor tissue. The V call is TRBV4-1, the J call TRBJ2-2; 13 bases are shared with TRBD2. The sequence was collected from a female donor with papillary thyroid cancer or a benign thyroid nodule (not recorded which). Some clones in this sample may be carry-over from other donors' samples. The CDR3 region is CASSPGLAGSRTGELFF. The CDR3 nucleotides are TGCGCCAGCAGCCCGGGACTAGCGGGATCGAGGACCGGGGAGCTGTTTTTT.